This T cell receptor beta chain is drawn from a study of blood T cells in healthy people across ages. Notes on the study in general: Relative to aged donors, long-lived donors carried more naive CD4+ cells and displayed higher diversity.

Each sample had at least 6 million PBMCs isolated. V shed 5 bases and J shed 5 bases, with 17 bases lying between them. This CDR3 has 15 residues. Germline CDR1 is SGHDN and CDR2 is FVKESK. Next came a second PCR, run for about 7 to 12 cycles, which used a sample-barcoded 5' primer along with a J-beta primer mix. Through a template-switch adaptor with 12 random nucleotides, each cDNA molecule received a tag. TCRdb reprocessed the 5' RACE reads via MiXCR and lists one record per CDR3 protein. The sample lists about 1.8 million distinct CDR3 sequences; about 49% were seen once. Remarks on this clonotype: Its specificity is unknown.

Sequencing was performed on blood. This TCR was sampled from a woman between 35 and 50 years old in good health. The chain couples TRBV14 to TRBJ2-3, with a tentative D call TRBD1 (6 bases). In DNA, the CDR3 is TGTGCCAGCAGCTCGAAGACAGGCGTCATAGATACGCAGTATTTT. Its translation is CASSSKTGVIDTQYF.